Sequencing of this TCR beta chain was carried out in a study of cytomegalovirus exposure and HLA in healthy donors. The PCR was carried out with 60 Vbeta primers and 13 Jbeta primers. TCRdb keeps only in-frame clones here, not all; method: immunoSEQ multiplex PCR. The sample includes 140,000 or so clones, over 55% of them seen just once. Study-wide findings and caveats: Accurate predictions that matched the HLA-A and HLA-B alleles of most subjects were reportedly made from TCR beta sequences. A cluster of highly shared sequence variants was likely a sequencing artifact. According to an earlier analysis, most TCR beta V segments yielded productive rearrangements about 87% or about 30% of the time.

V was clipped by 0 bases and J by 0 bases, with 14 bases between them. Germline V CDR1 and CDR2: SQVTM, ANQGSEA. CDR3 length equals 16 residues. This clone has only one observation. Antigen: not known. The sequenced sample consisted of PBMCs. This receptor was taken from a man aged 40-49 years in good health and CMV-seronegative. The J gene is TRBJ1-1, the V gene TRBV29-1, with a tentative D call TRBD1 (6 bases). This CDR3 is CSVEDHFGDMNTEAFF. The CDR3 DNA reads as TGCAGCGTTGAAGATCATTTTGGGGACATGAACACTGAAGCTTTCTTT.